A single sample is the source of the 10 T cell receptor beta chains below, sequenced in a study of radiotherapy plus CTLA-4 blockade in lung cancer (dated by TCRdb to 2016 to 2019). Library creation used the immunoSEQ multiplex PCR assay. TCRdb carries this immuneACCESS record with in-frame sequences only. Its versions omit some clonotypes, under half of them owing to an unresolved V gene in the studies checked, with the rest unexplained. Recorded for this sample are approximately 89,000 clones; roughly four fifths of them occurred a single time. The top ten constitute about 15% of the sample. The sequencing here drew on peripheral blood, taken from a patient treated with radiotherapy plus ipilimumab. The receptors here all came from a human donor with non-small cell lung cancer that progressed on radiotherapy plus ipilimumab.

This clone has more than one count but fewer than ten. The V and J genes are TRBV15 and TRBJ1-1, with D maybe TRBD1 (5 bases). V dropped 0 bases and J dropped 4 bases, with 9 bases sitting between them. Germline values: CDR1 LNHNV, CDR2 YYDKDF (reference sequence). The CDR3 consists of 14 residues. Here the CDR3 reads CATSREGGPTEAFF. The CDR3 DNA sequence: TGTGCCACCAGCAGAGAGGGGGGACCCACTGAAGCTTTCTTT.

The chain is built from TRBV10-3 and TRBJ2-7; 7 nucleotides match TRBD2. Germline CDR1 and CDR2: ENHRY and SYGVKD. The CDR3 contains 13 residues. The V and J ends lost 2 bases and 6 bases, in that order; junction bases with no gene match: 4. The CDR3 sequence is CAISERSSGEQYF. The CDR3, as DNA: TGTGCCATCAGTGAGCGGTCTAGCGGCGAGCAGTACTTC.

This chain connects TRBV4-1 to TRBJ1-5; possible D gene TRBD1, 6 bases. V was shortened by 0 bases and J by 7 bases, with 13 bases between the two germline ends. CDR3 length: 15 amino acids. In germline, CDR1 is MGHRA, CDR2 YSYEKL. CDR3 DNA: TGCGCCAGCAGCCAAGATTGGGCAGGGGCCCAGCCCCAGCATTTT. Protein product: CASSQDWAGAQPQHF.

The genes are TRBV20-1 and TRBJ2-5; D is uncertain. CDR1 is DFQATT and CDR2 is SNEGSKA in the germline V gene (reference sequence). This CDR3 has 11 amino acids. Trimming took off 5 bases at V and 5 bases at J, with 9 bases between the two ends. The DNA for the CDR3 is TGCAGTGCTGAGCAGGTCGAGACCCAGTACTTC. It specifies CSAEQVETQYF.

The genes are TRBV5-1 and TRBJ2-6; tentative D call: TRBD1 (5 bases). This CDR3 is 14 amino acids long. CDR1 is SGHRS and CDR2 is YFSETQ in the germline V gene. Trimming removed 0 bases from V and 8 bases from J, with 9 bases in between. For the CDR3, the DNA is TGCGCCAGCAGCTTGGGGCAGGGTACCAACGTCCTGACTTTC. Its translation is CASSLGQGTNVLTF.

The chain uses TRBV10-3 and TRBJ2-7; the D gene is possibly TRBD2 (6 bases). Between the trimmed V and J ends, which lost 4 bases and 0 bases, there was a span of 10 bases. The CDR3 extends over 14 amino acids. Germline V gene sequence: CDR1 ENHRY, CDR2 SYGVKD. This CDR3 reads CAISVAESSYEQYF. CDR3 coding DNA: TGTGCCATCAGTGTAGCGGAGAGCTCCTACGAGCAGTACTTC.

The CDR3 coding sequence is TGTGCCAGCAGTGAACTACCCGAGGCCGGGGAGCTGTTTTTT. This encodes CASSELPEAGELFF. The V call is TRBV2, the J call TRBJ2-2; D is unclear. The germline gives CDR1 SNHLY, CDR2 FYNNEI. The CDR3 covers 14 residues. With 2 bases removed from V and 6 bases from J, the gap between germline ends came to 10 bases.

The gene calls are TRBV15 and TRBJ1-5; perhaps TRBD1 as D (5 bases). The germline V and J ends were trimmed by 0 bases and 6 bases, with 6 bases remaining between them. Germline values: CDR1 LNHNV, CDR2 YYDKDF (reference sequence). The CDR3 totals 13 residues. In DNA, the CDR3 is TGTGCCACCAGCAGAGATCAGGGTCAGCCCCAGCATTTT. Encoded protein: CATSRDQGQPQHF.

The rearrangement joins TRBV25-1 to TRBJ1-1, with D possibly matching TRBD1 (6 bases). This CDR3 contains 14 residues. CDR1 MGHDK and CDR2 SYGVNS come from the germline V gene. V dropped 10 bases and J dropped 2 bases, with 17 bases sitting between them. CDR3 amino acids: CATRGQGLNTEAFF. The CDR3 region has the DNA TGTGCCACCCGGGGGCAGGGACTAAACACTGAAGCTTTCTTT.

The chain joins TRBV28 to TRBJ2-7; 12 bases agree with TRBD1. Trimming at V came to 2 bases and at J to 5 bases, leaving 10 bases not matched to a gene. This CDR3 has 17 residues. Germline assignment: CDR1 MDHEN and CDR2 SYDVKM. The CDR3 nucleotides read TGTGCCAGCAGTTTAATCGAGGCGGGACAGGGGGCAAACGAGCAGTACTTC. It is translated as CASSLIEAGQGANEQYF.